This TCR beta chain was identified during a study of cytomegalovirus exposure and HLA in healthy donors. The wider study: From about 170 million T cells, an earlier analysis saw 120 million or so unique TCR beta sequences. Study conclusions and caveats: The authors enumerated around 150 TCR beta chains as linked to cytomegalovirus.

PCR amplification relied on 60 Vbeta primers (plus 13 Jbeta primers). Assay used: immunoSEQ multiplex PCR; TCRdb lists only in-frame clones, some missing. This table has under 200,000 clones, around 86% appearing once. This clone was recorded once. Its antigen remains unidentified. The CDR3 runs 15 residues. V was trimmed by 1 base and J by 4 bases, leaving 14 bases between them. Germline CDR1 is SGHAT and CDR2 is FQNNGV. Source material: PBMCs. The chain couples TRBV11-2 to TRBJ2-7; tentative D call: TRBD1 (6 bases). This TCR derives from a girl aged 2 to 10 in good health and CMV-seropositive. The chain's CDR3 is CASSLVGVRGYEQYF. CDR3 sequence (DNA): TGTGCCAGCAGCTTAGTTGGCGTCAGGGGTTACGAGCAGTACTTC.